The present T cell receptor beta chain was sequenced within a study of early T cells in non-severe SARS-CoV-2 infection. At the level of the study: Unpaired chains resulted from sequencing bulk RNA of unsorted whole blood.

CDR3 length: 13 amino acids. The germline V gene has CDR1 MGHDK and CDR2 SYGVNS. Trimming removed 3 bases from V and 8 bases from J, with 13 bases in between. Unique molecular identifiers (one per individual cDNA molecule) were attached. TCRdb re-derived calls from the 5' RACE reads in MiXCR, one entry per CDR3 protein. The sample holds some 82,000 distinct CDR3 sequences; roughly 12% are singletons and the top ten take around 4.8%. This clonotype appeared a few times. This sample comprised whole blood, obtained at baseline. The TCR originated in an adult who was a healthcare worker with PCR-confirmed SARS-CoV-2 infection or an uninfected control (not recorded which). The J gene is TRBJ1-1, the V gene TRBV25-1, with D unclear. This chain's CDR3 is CASSDKEAQEAFF. In DNA, the CDR3 is TGTGCCAGCAGTGACAAGGAGGCCCAAGAAGCTTTCTTT.